This TCR beta chain was sequenced during a study of blood T cells in healthy people across ages. PCR was performed a second time for about 6 to 12 cycles using a sample-barcoded 5' primer and a J-beta primer mix. Each cDNA molecule was tagged by a template-switch adaptor with 12 random nucleotides. TCRdb reprocessed the 5' RACE reads with MiXCR, giving one entry per CDR3 protein. The repertoire has approximately 1,700,000 distinct CDR3 sequences, approximately 40% of them found once; the top ten carry around 23%. Healthy Russian Caucasian donors spanned ages 6 to 90 years. This receptor was obtained from a human donor in good health. The specimen sequenced was blood.

The CDR3 spells CAIRSGDGNIQYF. In DNA form, the CDR3 reads TGTGCCATCAGGTCGGGGGACGGAAACATTCAGTACTTC. This chain joins TRBV10-3 and TRBJ2-4, with D possibly matching TRBD2 (6 bases). The V gene lost 6 bases and the J gene lost 6 bases, with 12 bases spanning the gap. The CDR3 is made up of 13 amino acids. Germline loops: CDR1 ENHRY, CDR2 SYGVKD.